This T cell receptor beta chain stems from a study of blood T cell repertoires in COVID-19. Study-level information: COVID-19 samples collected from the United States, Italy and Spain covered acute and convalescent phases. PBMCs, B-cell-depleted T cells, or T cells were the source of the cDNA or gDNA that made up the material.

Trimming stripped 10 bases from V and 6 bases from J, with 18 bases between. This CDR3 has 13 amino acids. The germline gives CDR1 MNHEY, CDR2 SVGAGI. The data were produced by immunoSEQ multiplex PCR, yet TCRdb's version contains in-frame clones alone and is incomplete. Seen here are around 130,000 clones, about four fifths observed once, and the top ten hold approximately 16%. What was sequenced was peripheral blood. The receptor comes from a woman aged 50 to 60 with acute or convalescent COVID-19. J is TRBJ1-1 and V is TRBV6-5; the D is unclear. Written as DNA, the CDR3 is TGTGCCACTACCAGGACCGGCGGGGCTGAAGCTTTCTTT. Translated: CATTRTGGAEAFF.